This entry lists 29 T cell receptor beta chains sequenced from one sample in a study of blood T cell repertoires in COVID-19. The protocol was immunoSEQ multiplex PCR, while the TCRdb copy is restricted to in-frame clones and leaves out a portion. The table includes over 400,000 clones, about 85% detected once. The specimen sequenced was PBMCs or T cells enriched from blood (not recorded which). The origin of the receptors is an older woman who had recovered from COVID-19.

The chain recombines TRBV7-2 with TRBJ1-2, with TRBD1 as a possible D gene (5 bases). The V end lost 7 bases, the J end lost 4 bases, and 25 bases lay between the germline ends. The CDR3 consists of 17 residues. Germline assignment: CDR1 SGHTA and CDR2 FQGNSA. CDR3 protein: CASTSLGAMLGIYGYTF. The CDR3 region has the DNA TGTGCCAGCACCTCCTTAGGGGCCATGTTGGGGATCTATGGCTACACCTTC.

The CDR3 protein is CAISEVQANYGYTF. Here the CDR3 DNA reads TGTGCCATCAGTGAAGTACAGGCTAACTATGGCTACACCTTC. The chain employs TRBV10-3 and TRBJ1-2, with a possible D match to TRBD1 (5 bases). The length of the CDR3 is 14 residues. The V gene's germline CDR1 is ENHRY and CDR2 SYGVKD. The V and J ends lost 3 bases and 0 bases respectively, with 8 bases between them.

CDR3 residues: CASSSPGDWGLYNEQFF. In nucleotides, the CDR3 is TGTGCCAGCAGCTCCCCGGGGGATTGGGGCCTCTACAATGAGCAGTTCTTC. The J gene is TRBJ2-1, the V gene TRBV5-8, with a possible D match to TRBD2 (6 bases). Trimming removed 3 bases at V and 3 bases at J, with 19 bases between. Germline V gene lookup returns CDR1 SGHTS and CDR2 YDEGEE. The CDR3 is 17 amino acids.

The rearrangement uses TRBV12-3 or TRBV12-4 and TRBJ1-3; tentatively, D is TRBD1 (6 bases). V lost 10 bases to trimming and J lost 0 bases, with 10 bases between them. This CDR3 is 13 amino acids long. CDR3 nucleotide sequence: TGTGCCACCCGAGGGGGCTCTGGAAACACCATATATTTT. Protein product: CATRGGSGNTIYF.

The rearrangement uses TRBV19 and TRBJ2-3; D is ambiguous. The CDR3 has 12 residues. Trimming took 2 bases from V and 5 from J, leaving 5 bases between them. Germline CDR1 reads LNHDA; CDR2 reads SQIVND (reference sequence). CDR3 sequence: CASSITRDTQYF. CDR3 nucleotide sequence: TGTGCCAGTAGTATAACGAGAGATACGCAGTATTTT.

This chain joins TRBV27 and TRBJ1-5; D is undetermined. The CDR3 sequence is 11 residues long. From germline, CDR1 is MNHEY and CDR2 SMNVEV (reference sequence). Trimming cost V 10 bases and J 9 bases, with 13 bases left between them. CDR3: CATTRWAPQHF. Written as DNA, the CDR3 is TGTGCCACCACCCGTTGGGCGCCCCAGCATTTT.

CDR3 residues: CASSLTYFTEAFF. The DNA of the CDR3 is TGCGCCAGCAGTTTGACTTATTTCACTGAAGCTTTCTTT. The V gene is TRBV5-1, the J gene TRBJ1-1, with D uncertain. The germline V gene has CDR1 SGHRS and CDR2 YFSETQ. This CDR3 has 13 residues. V gave up 5 bases and J gave up 4 bases, with 12 bases separating them.

This chain connects TRBV19 to TRBJ2-3; 8 bases line up with TRBD1. The CDR3 sequence is 15 residues long. Germline V lookup: CDR1 LNHDA, CDR2 SQIVND (reference sequence). With V trimmed by 3 bases and J by 7 bases, 9 bases remained unmatched. The CDR3 DNA is TGTGCCAGTAGTATGGCGGACAGGGTCGTGAATACGCAGTATTTT. Translating it yields CASSMADRVVNTQYF.

This sequence joins TRBV6-1 and TRBJ1-1; D is undetermined. Trimming shortened V by 0 bases and J by 10 bases, and 12 bases separated the two germline ends. The CDR3 sequence is 13 residues long. The germline V gene encodes CDR1 MNHNS and CDR2 SASEGT. CDR3 in amino acids: CASSEARAESAFF. The CDR3 DNA sequence: TGTGCCAGCAGTGAAGCGCGGGCAGAATCAGCTTTCTTT.

The rearrangement uses TRBV3-1 (or the pseudogene TRBV3-2) and TRBJ1-6; 9 bases are a match to TRBD1. There are 16 residues in the CDR3. CDR1 LGHDT and CDR2 YNNKEL come from the germline V gene (reference sequence). V was pared by 1 base and J by 9 bases, with 7 bases of the junction left unmatched. Here the CDR3 reads CASSQGDRVKFSPLHF. Here the CDR3 DNA reads TGTGCCAGCAGCCAAGGGGACAGGGTAAAATTTTCACCCCTCCACTTT.

V gene TRBV9 combines with J gene TRBJ2-1; D is unresolved. V lost 0 bases to trimming and J lost 8 bases, with 6 bases between them. Germline-derived CDR1 and CDR2 are SGDLS and YYNGEE. The CDR3 extends over 12 amino acids. The CDR3 bases are TGTGCCAGCAGCGTAGACTATCATGAGCAGTTCTTC. Its translation: CASSVDYHEQFF.

The chain carries TRBV28 and TRBJ2-2; 8 bases are a match to TRBD1. This CDR3 comprises 17 residues. Trimming cost V 6 bases and J 4 bases; bases outside gene matches: 13. Per the germline V gene, CDR1 is MDHEN and CDR2 is SYDVKM. CDR3 in amino acids: CASSAGQGGLGTGELFF. Written as DNA, the CDR3 is TGTGCCAGCAGCGCCGGACAGGGCGGGCTTGGCACCGGGGAGCTGTTTTTT.

V is TRBV18 and J is TRBJ1-1; 8 bases align to TRBD1. The CDR3 extends over 13 amino acids. V trimming: 5 bases; J trimming: 4 bases; junction bases outside the gene matches: 3. CDR1 is KGHSH, CDR2 LQKENI, per germline. CDR3 region: CASSYDRGTEAFF. CDR3 sequence (DNA): TGTGCCAGCTCATACGACAGGGGCACTGAAGCTTTCTTT.

The chain joins TRBV18 to TRBJ2-3; the D gene is possibly TRBD2 (5 bases). Germline V gene lookup returns CDR1 KGHSH and CDR2 LQKENI. Trimming took 6 bases from V and 0 from J, leaving 19 bases between them. There are 17 residues in the CDR3. Here the CDR3 DNA reads TGTGCCAGCTCCCTAACTACCTGGACTGCTAGCACAGATACGCAGTATTTT. Encoded protein: CASSLTTWTASTDTQYF.

This clone was seen only once. The chain carries TRBV12-3 or TRBV12-4 and TRBJ1-5, with a possible D match to TRBD1 (6 bases). V was clipped by 6 bases and J by 7 bases, with 10 bases between them. The CDR3 is made up of 12 amino acids. CDR3 loop: CASRYRDQPQHF. DNA of the CDR3: TGTGCCAGCAGGTACAGGGACCAGCCCCAGCATTTT.

DNA of the CDR3: TGTGCCAGCAGTCCGTCGAGGACTAGCGGGGGACCCCGCTCCTACGAGCAGTACGTC. Amino acids: CASSPSRTSGGPRSYEQYV. The chain carries TRBV28 and TRBJ2-7, with 13 bases identical to TRBD2. The CDR3 covers 19 residues. The ends lost 5 bases at V and 0 bases at J; junction bases unmatched: 13. Germline V gene data show CDR1 as MDHEN and CDR2 as SYDVKM.

The chain couples TRBV28 to TRBJ1-3; the D gene is possibly TRBD1 (6 bases). Per germline, CDR1 MDHEN and CDR2 SYDVKM. Trimming cost V 7 bases and J 0 bases, with 16 bases left between them. The CDR3 has 16 residues. Here the CDR3 reads CASNLGALGSGNTIYF. The CDR3 DNA sequence: TGTGCCAGCAACCTGGGGGCCTTGGGCTCTGGAAACACCATATATTTT.

In the case of this clone: The sample has other DNA sequences that encode this CDR3 too. This sequence joins TRBV5-1 and TRBJ2-7, with D possibly TRBD2 on 6 matching bases. There are 14 residues in the CDR3. Germline CDR1 is SGHRS and CDR2 is YFSETQ. The ends were cut back, 2 bases at V and 1 base at J, with 10 bases in the middle. CDR3 residues: CASSLAGGSYEQYF. CDR3 sequence (DNA): TGCGCCAGCAGCTTAGCCGGGGGTTCCTACGAGCAGTACTTC.

CDR3: CASSLGQGVSSGNTIYF. CDR3 in DNA: TGCGCCAGCAGCTTGGGTCAGGGGGTGAGCTCTGGAAACACCATATATTTT. The chain recombines TRBV5-1 with TRBJ1-3, with 7 bases fitting TRBD1. The CDR3 is 17 amino acids. Germline-derived CDR1 and CDR2 are SGHRS and YFSETQ. Losses at the gene ends were 0 bases for V and 0 bases for J; bases not matched to a gene: 6.

J is TRBJ2-7 and V is TRBV6-4, with a weak D call TRBD2 (6 bases). There are 14 residues in the CDR3. V lost 4 bases to trimming and J lost 1 base, with 11 bases between them. Germline V gene lookup returns CDR1 MRHNA and CDR2 SNTAGT. The CDR3 DNA follows: TGTGCCAGCAGTGCGGGGGACGGGTCCTACGAGCAGTACGTC. It encodes CASSAGDGSYEQYV.

This clone came up a few times. The chain combines TRBV7-9 with TRBJ1-2, with 7 bases lining up with TRBD1. This CDR3 spans 15 amino acids. V dropped 5 bases and J dropped 4; count of bases not matched to a gene: 10. CDR1 and CDR2 from the germline V gene are SEHNR and FQNEAQ (reference sequence). The CDR3 here is CASSQGRDSGYGYTF. The CDR3 coding sequence is TGTGCCAGCAGCCAGGGCCGGGACAGTGGCTATGGCTACACCTTC.

The rearrangement joins TRBV29-1 to TRBJ2-3; 9 nucleotides align to TRBD1. The V segment lost 6 bases and the J segment 3 bases; nucleotides outside the gene matches: 7. Germline V gene lookup returns CDR1 SQVTM and CDR2 ANQGSEA. The length of the CDR3 is 14 residues. The CDR3 DNA reads as TGCAGCGTCTCTACAGGGGGCGGGACAGATACGCAGTATTTT. This sequence encodes CSVSTGGGTDTQYF.

The chain carries TRBV6-2 or TRBV6-3 and TRBJ2-3, with 10 positions matching TRBD1. The germline V gene encodes CDR1 MNHEY and CDR2 SVGEGT. Trimming took 5 bases from V and 4 from J; bases not matched to a gene: 6. The CDR3 runs to 15 residues. CDR3 sequence: CASSLTGTGADTQYF. CDR3 DNA: TGTGCCAGCAGTCTCACCGGGACAGGGGCAGATACGCAGTATTTT.

The rearrangement joins TRBV2 to TRBJ1-3; D is perhaps TRBD1 (6 bases). This CDR3 is built from 15 residues. V dropped 7 bases and J dropped 0 bases, with 13 bases sitting between them. Germline V gene lookup returns CDR1 SNHLY and CDR2 FYNNEI. The CDR3 bases are TGTGCCAGCACCGTACAGGGCCTCTCTGGAAACACCATATATTTT. The encoded protein is CASTVQGLSGNTIYF.

The V call is TRBV5-1, the J call TRBJ2-7; TRBD1 aligns across 7 bases. V lost 4 bases to trimming and J lost 6 bases; unmatched junction nucleotides: 10. The germline gives CDR1 SGHRS, CDR2 YFSETQ. This CDR3 comprises 14 residues. CDR3 region: CASSQGQPTGEQYV. DNA for the CDR3: TGCGCCAGCAGCCAGGGACAGCCCACAGGCGAGCAGTACGTC.

The V call is TRBV30, the J call TRBJ2-1; TRBD2 matches at 9 bases. The CDR3 is 16 amino acids. Trimming at V came to 2 bases and at J to 6 bases, leaving 11 bases not matched to a gene. Germline V gene data show CDR1 as GTSNPN and CDR2 as SVGIG (reference sequence). Written as DNA, the CDR3 is TGTGCCTGGAGTTCCTCCGGCGGGGGGGCTCGCAATGAGCAGTTCTTC. Its protein is CAWSSSGGGARNEQFF.

The V and J genes are TRBV19 and TRBJ1-5; D call uncertain. CDR3 length: 18 amino acids. Germline V gives CDR1 LNHDA, CDR2 SQIVND (reference sequence). Trimming took off 5 bases at V and 0 bases at J, with 20 bases between the two ends. DNA for the CDR3: TGTGCCAGTAGTGATCCGGGGAGGGTTTCTTATAGCAATCAGCCCCAGCATTTT. It yields the protein CASSDPGRVSYSNQPQHF.

The chain joins TRBV3-1 (or the pseudogene TRBV3-2) to TRBJ2-7; 10 bases are a match to TRBD1. The CDR3 has 14 residues. Trimming removed 3 bases from V and 5 bases from J; junction bases left unmatched: 4. Per the germline V gene, CDR1 is LGHDT and CDR2 is YNNKEL (reference sequence). Here the CDR3 reads CASSHGDRGHEQYF. Written as DNA, the CDR3 is TGTGCCAGCAGCCATGGGGACAGGGGCCACGAGCAGTACTTC.

V is TRBV29-1 and J is TRBJ2-7, with D perhaps matching TRBD2 (6 bases). Trimming cost V 5 bases and J 6 bases, with 17 bases left between them. From germline, CDR1 is SQVTM and CDR2 ANQGSEA. The CDR3 is 13 residues long. The CDR3 protein is CSVNGGRGGEQYF. The CDR3 DNA follows: TGCAGCGTTAATGGGGGTCGGGGAGGCGAGCAGTACTTC.